The rows below give T cell receptor beta chains drawn from one sample of a study of cytomegalovirus exposure and HLA in healthy donors. Method: immunoSEQ multiplex PCR; TCRdb's copy keeps in-frame clones and lacks some. Found here are 55,000 to 75,000 clones, almost 70% of them singletons; the top ten hold about 17%. Sequencing input: PBMCs. The receptors derive from a man in his forties in good health and CMV-seropositive. Each CDR3 is given with its conserved first and last residue. D genes are given only for firm matches. Size is stated for part of the rows, as once, few or many counts, or as a class when the clone is expanded.

clone_size: NA; j_call: TRBJ2-7; v_call: TRBV6-1; d_call: NA; cdr3_nt: TGTGCCAGCAGTAACCGGGAGACTCCCTACGAGCAGTACTTC; cdr3_aa: CASSNRETPYEQYF
clone_size: NA; j_call: TRBJ1-1; v_call: TRBV19; d_call: TRBD1; cdr3_nt: TGTGCCAGTAGTTCCGGCAGGGGGACTCTCCCGAACACTGAAGCTTTCTTT; cdr3_aa: CASSSGRGTLPNTEAFF
clone_size: NA; j_call: TRBJ1-5; v_call: TRBV30; d_call: NA; cdr3_nt: TGTGCCTGGACAGGTTCAAGGGGTCAGCCCCAGCATTTT; cdr3_aa: CAWTGSRGQPQHF
clone_size: few; j_call: TRBJ1-2; v_call: TRBV19; d_call: NA; cdr3_nt: TGTGCCAGTAGGGGGAGAGGGGGTGACTATGGCTACACCTTC; cdr3_aa: CASRGRGGDYGYTF
clone_size: NA; j_call: TRBJ2-3; v_call: TRBV11-2; d_call: TRBD2; cdr3_nt: TGTGCCAGCAGCTACGGACTAGCGGGGGGGCGGGTATCTTTT; cdr3_aa: CASSYGLAGGRVSF
clone_size: NA; j_call: TRBJ2-1; v_call: TRBV6-6; d_call: NA; cdr3_nt: TGTGCCAGCAGTTACACACACCTGAATGAGCAGTTCTTC; cdr3_aa: CASSYTHLNEQFF
clone_size: NA; j_call: TRBJ1-1; v_call: TRBV14; d_call: TRBD1; cdr3_nt: TGTGCCAGCAGACTACAGACAGGGGGAACCACTGAAGCTTTCTTT; cdr3_aa: CASRLQTGGTTEAFF
clone_size: NA; j_call: TRBJ2-5; v_call: TRBV19; d_call: NA; cdr3_nt: TGTGCCAGTAGTCCGGACTCAAGGGCCCAGTACTTC; cdr3_aa: CASSPDSRAQYF
clone_size: NA; j_call: TRBJ1-3; v_call: TRBV4-1; d_call: NA; cdr3_nt: TGCGCCAGCAGCCAAGAAGGAGCAGGGGGAAACACCATATATTTT; cdr3_aa: CASSQEGAGGNTIYF
clone_size: NA; j_call: TRBJ2-5; v_call: TRBV7-6; d_call: NA; cdr3_nt: TGTGCCAGCAGCCTAGGACAGATCTCCCAAGAGACCCAGTACTTC; cdr3_aa: CASSLGQISQETQYF
clone_size: NA; j_call: TRBJ1-1; v_call: TRBV6-4; d_call: NA; cdr3_nt: TGTGCCAGCAGACGCTCAGGGGATACTGAAGCTTTCTTT; cdr3_aa: CASRRSGDTEAFF
clone_size: NA; j_call: TRBJ1-4; v_call: TRBV27; d_call: NA; cdr3_nt: TGTGCCACGAGACAATACGACCGATTCGGGGAACTGTTTTTT; cdr3_aa: CATRQYDRFGELFF